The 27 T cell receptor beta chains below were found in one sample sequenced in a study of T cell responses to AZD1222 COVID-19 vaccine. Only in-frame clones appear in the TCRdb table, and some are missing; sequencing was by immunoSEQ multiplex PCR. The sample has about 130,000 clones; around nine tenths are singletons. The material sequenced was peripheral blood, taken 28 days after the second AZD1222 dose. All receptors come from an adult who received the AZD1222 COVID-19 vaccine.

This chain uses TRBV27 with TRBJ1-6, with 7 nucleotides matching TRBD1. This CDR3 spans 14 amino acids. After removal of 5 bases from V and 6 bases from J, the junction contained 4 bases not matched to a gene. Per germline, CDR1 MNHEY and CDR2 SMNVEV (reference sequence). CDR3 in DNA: TGTGCCAGCAGTCCCCGGGACAGTAATTCACCCCTCCACTTT. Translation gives CASSPRDSNSPLHF.

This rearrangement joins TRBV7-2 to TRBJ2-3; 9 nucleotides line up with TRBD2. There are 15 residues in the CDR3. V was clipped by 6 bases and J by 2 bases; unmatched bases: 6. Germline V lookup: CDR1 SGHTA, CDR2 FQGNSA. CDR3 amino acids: CASRIAGESTDTQYF. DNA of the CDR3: TGTGCCAGCAGAATAGCGGGGGAGTCCACAGATACGCAGTATTTT.

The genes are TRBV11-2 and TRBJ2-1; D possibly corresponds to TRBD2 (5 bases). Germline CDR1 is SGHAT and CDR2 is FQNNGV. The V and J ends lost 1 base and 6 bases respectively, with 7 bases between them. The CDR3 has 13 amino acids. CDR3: CASSLGRINEQFF. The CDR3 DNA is TGTGCCAGCAGCTTAGGGAGGATCAATGAGCAGTTCTTC.

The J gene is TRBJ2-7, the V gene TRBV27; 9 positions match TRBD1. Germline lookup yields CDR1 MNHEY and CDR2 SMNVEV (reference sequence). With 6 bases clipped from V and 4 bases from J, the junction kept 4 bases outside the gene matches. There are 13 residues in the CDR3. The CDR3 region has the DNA TGTGCCAGCAGAAGGGACAGGGAGTACGAGCAGTACTTC. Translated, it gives CASRRDREYEQYF.

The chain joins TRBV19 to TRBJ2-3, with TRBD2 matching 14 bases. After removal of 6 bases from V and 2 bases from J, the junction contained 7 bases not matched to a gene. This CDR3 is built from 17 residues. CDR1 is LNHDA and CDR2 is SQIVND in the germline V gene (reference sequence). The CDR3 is CASSAGTSGSPTDTQYF. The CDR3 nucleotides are TGTGCCAGTAGCGCCGGGACTAGCGGGAGCCCCACAGATACGCAGTATTTT.

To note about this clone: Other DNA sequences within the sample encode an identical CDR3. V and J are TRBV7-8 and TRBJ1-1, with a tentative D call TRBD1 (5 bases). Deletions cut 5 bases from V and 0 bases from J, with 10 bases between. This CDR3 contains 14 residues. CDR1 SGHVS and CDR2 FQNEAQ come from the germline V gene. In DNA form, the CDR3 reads TGTGCCAGCAGCCCCAGGGACTTGAACACTGAAGCTTTCTTT. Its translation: CASSPRDLNTEAFF.

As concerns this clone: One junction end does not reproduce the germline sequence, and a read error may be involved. The CDR3 DNA reads TGCAGCGTGGAAGAGGGACAGAACTATGGCTACACCTTC. Protein sequence: CSVEEGQNYGYTF. The chain is built from TRBV29-1 and TRBJ1-2, with 7 bases fitting TRBD1. There are 13 residues in the CDR3. Germline V lookup: CDR1 SQVTM, CDR2 ANQGSEA.

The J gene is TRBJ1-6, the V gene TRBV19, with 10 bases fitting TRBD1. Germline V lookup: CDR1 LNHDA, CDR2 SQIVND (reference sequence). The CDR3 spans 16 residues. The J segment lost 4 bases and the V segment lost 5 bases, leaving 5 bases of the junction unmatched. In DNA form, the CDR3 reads TGTGCCAGTAGTCCCCGGACAGGGGGTTATAATTCACCCCTCCACTTT. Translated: CASSPRTGGYNSPLHF.

CDR3 region: CASSEGAGANYGYTF. CDR3 in DNA: TGTGCCAGCAGTGAAGGGGCAGGAGCTAACTATGGCTACACCTTC. The chain joins TRBV6-4 to TRBJ1-2; tentative D call: TRBD1 (5 bases). Germline lookup yields CDR1 MRHNA and CDR2 SNTAGT. Between the trimmed V and J ends, which lost 3 bases and 0 bases, there was a span of 11 bases. The CDR3 sequence is 15 residues long.

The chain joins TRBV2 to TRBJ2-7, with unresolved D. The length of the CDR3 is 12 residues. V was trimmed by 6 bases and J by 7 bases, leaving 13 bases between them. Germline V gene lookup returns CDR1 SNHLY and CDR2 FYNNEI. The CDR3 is CASRRNGLEQYF. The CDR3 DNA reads TGTGCCAGCAGACGAAACGGCTTAGAGCAGTACTTC.

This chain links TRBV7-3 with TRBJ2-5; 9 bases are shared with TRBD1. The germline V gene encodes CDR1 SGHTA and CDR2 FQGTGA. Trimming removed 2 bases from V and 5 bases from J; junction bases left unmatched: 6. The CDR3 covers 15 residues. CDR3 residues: CASSLDGQGMETQYF. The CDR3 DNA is TGTGCCAGCAGCTTAGACGGACAGGGGATGGAGACCCAGTACTTC.

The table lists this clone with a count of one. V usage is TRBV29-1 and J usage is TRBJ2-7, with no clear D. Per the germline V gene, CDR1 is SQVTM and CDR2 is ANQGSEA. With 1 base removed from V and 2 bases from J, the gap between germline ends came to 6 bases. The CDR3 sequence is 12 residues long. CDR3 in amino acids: CSVEGAAYEQYF. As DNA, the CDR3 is TGCAGCGTTGAAGGCGCGGCCTACGAGCAGTACTTC.

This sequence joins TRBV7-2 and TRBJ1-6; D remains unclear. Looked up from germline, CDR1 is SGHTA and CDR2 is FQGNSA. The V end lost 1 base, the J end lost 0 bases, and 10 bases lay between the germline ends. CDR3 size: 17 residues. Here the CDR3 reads CASSLVGSLSYNSPLHF. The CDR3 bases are TGTGCCAGCAGCTTAGTGGGGTCCCTCTCCTATAATTCACCCCTCCACTTT.

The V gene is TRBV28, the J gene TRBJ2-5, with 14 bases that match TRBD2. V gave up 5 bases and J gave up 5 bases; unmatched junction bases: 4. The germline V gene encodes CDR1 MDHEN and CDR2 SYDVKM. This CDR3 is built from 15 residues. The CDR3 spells CASSGTSGRHETQYF. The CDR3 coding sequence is TGTGCCAGCAGTGGGACTAGCGGGAGACACGAGACCCAGTACTTC.

The CDR3 DNA is TGTGCCAGCAGTGCCTCCGGACAGTCTAGCTCTGGGGCCAACGTCCTGACTTTC. This translates into CASSASGQSSSGANVLTF. This rearrangement joins TRBV6-4 to TRBJ2-6, with D tentatively TRBD1 (6 bases). Germline CDR1 and CDR2: MRHNA and SNTAGT. The CDR3 is 18 residues long. V shed 4 bases and J shed 0 bases, with 16 bases lying between them.

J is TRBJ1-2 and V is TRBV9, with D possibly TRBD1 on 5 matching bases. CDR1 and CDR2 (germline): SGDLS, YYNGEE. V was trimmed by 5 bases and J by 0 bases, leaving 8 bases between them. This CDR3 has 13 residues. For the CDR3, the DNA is TGTGCCAGCAGTGGAGGGGCTAACTATGGCTACACCTTC. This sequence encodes CASSGGANYGYTF.

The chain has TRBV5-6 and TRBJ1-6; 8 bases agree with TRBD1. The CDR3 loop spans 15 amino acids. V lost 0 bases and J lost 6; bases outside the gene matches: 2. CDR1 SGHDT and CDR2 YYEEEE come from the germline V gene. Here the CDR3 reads CASSLGTGSNSPLHF. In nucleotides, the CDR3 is TGTGCCAGCAGCTTGGGGACAGGGTCTAATTCACCCCTCCACTTT.

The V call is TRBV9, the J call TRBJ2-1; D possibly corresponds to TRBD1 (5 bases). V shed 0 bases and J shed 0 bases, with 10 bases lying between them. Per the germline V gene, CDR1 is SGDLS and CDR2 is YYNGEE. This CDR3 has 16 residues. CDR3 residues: CASSVGGSRSYNEQFF. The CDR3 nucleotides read TGTGCCAGCAGCGTAGGGGGCAGTCGCTCCTACAATGAGCAGTTCTTC.

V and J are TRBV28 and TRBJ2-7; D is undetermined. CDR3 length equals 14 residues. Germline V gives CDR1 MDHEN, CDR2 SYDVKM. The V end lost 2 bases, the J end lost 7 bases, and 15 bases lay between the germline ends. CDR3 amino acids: CASSLLDKGREQYF. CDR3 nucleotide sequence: TGTGCCAGCAGTTTACTCGACAAGGGTAGGGAGCAGTACTTC.

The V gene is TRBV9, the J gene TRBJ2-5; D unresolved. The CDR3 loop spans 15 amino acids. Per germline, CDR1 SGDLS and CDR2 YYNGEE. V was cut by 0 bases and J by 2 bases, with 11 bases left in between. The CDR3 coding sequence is TGTGCCAGCAGCGTAGGTGGACGGATACAAGAGACCCAGTACTTC. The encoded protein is CASSVGGRIQETQYF. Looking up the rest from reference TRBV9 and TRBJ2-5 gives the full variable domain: DSGVTQTPKHLITATGQRVTLRCSPRSGDLSVYWYQQSLDQGLQFLIQYYNGEERAKGNILERFSAQQFPDLHSELNLSSLELGDSALYFCASSVGGRIQETQYFGPGTRLLVL.

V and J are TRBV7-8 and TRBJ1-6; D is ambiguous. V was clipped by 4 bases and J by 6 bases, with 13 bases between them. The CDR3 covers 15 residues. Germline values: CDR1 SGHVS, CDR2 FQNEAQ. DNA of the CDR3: TGTGCCAGCAGCTCCTCACGTGGGTTTAATTCACCCCTCCACTTT. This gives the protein CASSSSRGFNSPLHF.

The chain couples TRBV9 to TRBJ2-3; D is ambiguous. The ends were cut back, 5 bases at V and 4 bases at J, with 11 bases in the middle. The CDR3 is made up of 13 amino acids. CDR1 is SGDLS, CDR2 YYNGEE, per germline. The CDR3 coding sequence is TGTGCCAGCAGAAATTCCCCATCAGATACGCAGTATTTT. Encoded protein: CASRNSPSDTQYF.

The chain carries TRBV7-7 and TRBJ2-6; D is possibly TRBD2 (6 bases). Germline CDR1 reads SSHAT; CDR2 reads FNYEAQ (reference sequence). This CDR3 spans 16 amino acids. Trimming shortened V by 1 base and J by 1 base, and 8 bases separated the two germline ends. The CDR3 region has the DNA TGTGCCAGCAGCTTAGGTAGCGGATCTGGGGCCAACGTCCTGACTTTC. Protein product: CASSLGSGSGANVLTF.

DNA for the CDR3: TGTGCCAGTAGTCCATCCCATTACAATGAGCAGTTCTTC. Translation: CASSPSHYNEQFF. The chain couples TRBV19 to TRBJ2-1; D is undetermined. V lost 5 bases, J lost 4 bases, and 9 bases lay in between. Germline V gene data show CDR1 as LNHDA and CDR2 as SQIVND (reference sequence). The CDR3 has 13 residues.

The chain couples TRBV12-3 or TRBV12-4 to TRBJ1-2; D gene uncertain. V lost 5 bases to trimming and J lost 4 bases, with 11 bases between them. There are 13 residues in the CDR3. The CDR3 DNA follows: TGTGCCAGCAGTCCGGACTGGCTCTATGGCTACACCTTC. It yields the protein CASSPDWLYGYTF.

The CDR3 DNA is TGTGCCAGCAGTTTAAAGGTTCCGGGACCGTGGAAGACAGATACGCAGTATTTT. Translated, it gives CASSLKVPGPWKTDTQYF. The gene calls are TRBV27 and TRBJ2-3, with D perhaps assigned TRBD1 or TRBD2 (5 bases each). V was trimmed by 2 bases and J by 3 bases, leaving 21 bases between them. This CDR3 contains 18 residues. CDR1 is MNHEY and CDR2 is SMNVEV in the germline V gene (reference sequence).

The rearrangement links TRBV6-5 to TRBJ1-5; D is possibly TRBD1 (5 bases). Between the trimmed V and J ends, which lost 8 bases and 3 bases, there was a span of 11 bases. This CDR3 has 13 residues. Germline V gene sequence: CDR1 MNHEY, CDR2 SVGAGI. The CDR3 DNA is TGTGCCAGCGCAGACAGCCTCAATCAGCCCCAGCATTTT. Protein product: CASADSLNQPQHF.